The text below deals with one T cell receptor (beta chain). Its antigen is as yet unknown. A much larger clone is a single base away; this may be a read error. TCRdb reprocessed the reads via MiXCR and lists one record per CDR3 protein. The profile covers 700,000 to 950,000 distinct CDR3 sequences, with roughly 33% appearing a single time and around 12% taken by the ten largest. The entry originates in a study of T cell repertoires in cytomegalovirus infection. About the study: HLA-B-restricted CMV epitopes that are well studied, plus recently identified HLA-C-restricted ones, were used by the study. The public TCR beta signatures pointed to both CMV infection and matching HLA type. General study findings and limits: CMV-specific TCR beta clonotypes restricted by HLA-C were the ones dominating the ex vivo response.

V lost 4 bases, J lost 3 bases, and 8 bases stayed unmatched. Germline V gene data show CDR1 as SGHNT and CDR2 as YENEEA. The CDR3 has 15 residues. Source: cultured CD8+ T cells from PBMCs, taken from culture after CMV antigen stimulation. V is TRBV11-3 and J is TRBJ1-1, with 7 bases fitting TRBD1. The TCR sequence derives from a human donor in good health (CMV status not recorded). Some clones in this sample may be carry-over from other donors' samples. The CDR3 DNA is TGTGCCAGCAGCTCCAGGACAGGAATGTACACTGAAGCTTTCTTT. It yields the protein CASSSRTGMYTEAFF.